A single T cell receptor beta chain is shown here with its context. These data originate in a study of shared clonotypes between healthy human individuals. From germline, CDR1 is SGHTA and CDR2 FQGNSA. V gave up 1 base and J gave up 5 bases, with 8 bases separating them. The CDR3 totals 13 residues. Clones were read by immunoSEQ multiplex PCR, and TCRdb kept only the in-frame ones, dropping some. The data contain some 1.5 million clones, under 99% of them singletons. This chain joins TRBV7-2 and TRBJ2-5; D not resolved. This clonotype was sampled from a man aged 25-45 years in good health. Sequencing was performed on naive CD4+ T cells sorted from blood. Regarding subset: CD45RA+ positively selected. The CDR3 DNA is TGTGCCAGCAGCTTAGTAGACTGGGAGACCCAGTACTTC. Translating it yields CASSLVDWETQYF. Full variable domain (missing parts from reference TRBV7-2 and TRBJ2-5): GAGVSQSPSNKVTEKGKDVELRCDPISGHTALYWYRQSLGQGLEFLIYFQGNSAPDKSGLPSDRFSAERTGGSVSTLTIQRTQQEDSAVYLCASSLVDWETQYFGPGTRLLVL.